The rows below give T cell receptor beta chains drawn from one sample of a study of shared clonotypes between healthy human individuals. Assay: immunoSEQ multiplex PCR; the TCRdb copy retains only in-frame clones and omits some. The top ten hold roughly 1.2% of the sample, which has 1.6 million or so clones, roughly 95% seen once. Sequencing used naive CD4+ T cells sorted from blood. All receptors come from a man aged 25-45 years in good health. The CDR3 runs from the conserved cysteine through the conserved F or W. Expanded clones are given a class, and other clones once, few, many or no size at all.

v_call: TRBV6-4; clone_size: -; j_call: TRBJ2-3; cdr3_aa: CASSVGGRRDTQYF
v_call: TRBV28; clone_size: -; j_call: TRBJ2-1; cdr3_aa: CASSLESRVSYNEQFF
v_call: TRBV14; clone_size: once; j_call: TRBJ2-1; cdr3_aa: CASSQRPGLPYNEQFF
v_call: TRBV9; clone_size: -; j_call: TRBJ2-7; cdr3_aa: CASSVAVIGGEQYF
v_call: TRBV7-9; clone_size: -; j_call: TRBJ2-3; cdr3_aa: CASSLTERTDTQYF
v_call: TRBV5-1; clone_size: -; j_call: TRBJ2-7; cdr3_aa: CASSPGTGISYEQYF
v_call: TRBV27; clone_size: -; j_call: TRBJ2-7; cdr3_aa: CASSFLVAGGYEQYF
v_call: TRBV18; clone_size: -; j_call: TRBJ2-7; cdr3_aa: CASSLGLAGEGGEKYLVFYEQYF
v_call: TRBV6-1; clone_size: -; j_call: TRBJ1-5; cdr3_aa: CASSEVGTRPNQPQHF
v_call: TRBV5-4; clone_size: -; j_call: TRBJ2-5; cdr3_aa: CASSGGVRNEETQYF
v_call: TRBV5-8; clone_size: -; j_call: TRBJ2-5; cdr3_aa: CASSNLPGGETQYF
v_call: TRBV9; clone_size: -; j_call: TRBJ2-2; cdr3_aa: CASSVAVTAGELFF
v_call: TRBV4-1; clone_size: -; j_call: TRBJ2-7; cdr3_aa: CASSLNRDGLSYEQYF
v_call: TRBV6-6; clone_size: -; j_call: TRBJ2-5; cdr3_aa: CASSYLTEQETQYF
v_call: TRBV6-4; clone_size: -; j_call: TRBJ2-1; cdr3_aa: CASRAGTSENEQFF
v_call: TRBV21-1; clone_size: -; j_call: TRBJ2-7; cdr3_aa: CASSKEGSVQWNEQYF
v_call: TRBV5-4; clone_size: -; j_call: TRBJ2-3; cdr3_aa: CASSLGLGGTDTQYF
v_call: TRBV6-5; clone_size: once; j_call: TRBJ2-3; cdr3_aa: CASSSRLPDTQYF
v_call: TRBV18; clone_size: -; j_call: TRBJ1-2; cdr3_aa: CASSPGTGLLDGYTF
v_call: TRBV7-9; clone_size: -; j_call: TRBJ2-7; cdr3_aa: CASSLSRLRGGYEQYF
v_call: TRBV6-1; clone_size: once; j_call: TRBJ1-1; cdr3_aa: CASSEVAVAEAFF
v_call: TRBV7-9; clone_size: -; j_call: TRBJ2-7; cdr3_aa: CASRPSAGGNEQYF
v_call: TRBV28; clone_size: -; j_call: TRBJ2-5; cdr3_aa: CASSVPGGLGETQYF
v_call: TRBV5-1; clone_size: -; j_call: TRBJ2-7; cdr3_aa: CASSPGQGHYEQYF
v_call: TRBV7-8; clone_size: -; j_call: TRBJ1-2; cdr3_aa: CASSFRTGTDGYTF
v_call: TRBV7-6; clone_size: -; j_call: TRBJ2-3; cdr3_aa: CASSLGLAETDTQYF
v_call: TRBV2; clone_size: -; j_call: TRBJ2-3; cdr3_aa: CASRAGLTDTQYF
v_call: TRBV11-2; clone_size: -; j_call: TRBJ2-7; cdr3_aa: CASSLGRYRESYEQYF
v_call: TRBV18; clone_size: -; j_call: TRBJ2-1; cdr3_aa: CASSPTDNVQFF
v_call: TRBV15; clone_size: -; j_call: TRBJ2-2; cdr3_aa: CATSRGEGVSGELFF
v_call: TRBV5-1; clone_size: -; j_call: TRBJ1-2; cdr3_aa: CASSLGRIKPNYGYTF
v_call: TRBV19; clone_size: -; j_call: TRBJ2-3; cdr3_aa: CASASGGTDTQYF
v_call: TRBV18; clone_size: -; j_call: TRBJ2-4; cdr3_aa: CASSPSGRVDIQYF
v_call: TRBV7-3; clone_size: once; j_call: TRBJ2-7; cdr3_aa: CASSLSLADEQYF
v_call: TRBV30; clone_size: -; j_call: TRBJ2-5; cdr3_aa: CAWRTSGRASETQYF
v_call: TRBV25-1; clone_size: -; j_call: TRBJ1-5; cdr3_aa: CASSVQGNQPQHF
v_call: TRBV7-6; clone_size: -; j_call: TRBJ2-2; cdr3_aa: CASSLGGQGATGELFF